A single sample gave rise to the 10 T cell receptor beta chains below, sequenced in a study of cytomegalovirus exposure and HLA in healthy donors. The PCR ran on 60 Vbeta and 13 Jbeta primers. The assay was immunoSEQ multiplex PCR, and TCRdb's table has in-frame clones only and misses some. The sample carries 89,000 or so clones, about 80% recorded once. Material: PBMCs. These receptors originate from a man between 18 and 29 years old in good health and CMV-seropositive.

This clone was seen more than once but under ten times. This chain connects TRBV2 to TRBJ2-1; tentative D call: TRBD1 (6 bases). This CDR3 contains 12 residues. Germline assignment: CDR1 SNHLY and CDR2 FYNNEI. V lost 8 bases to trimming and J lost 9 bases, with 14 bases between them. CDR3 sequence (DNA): TGTGCCAGCGCCCAGGGCAGGGGTGAGCAGTTCTTC. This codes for CASAQGRGEQFF. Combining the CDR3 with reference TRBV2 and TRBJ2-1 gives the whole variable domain EPEVTQTPSHQVTQMGQEVILRCVPISNHLYFYWYRQILGQKVEFLVSFYNNEISEKSEIFDDQFSVERPDGSNFTLKIRSTKLEDSAMYFCASAQGRGEQFFGPGTRLTVL.

The CDR3 here is CASSSLKTGENTEAFF. As DNA, the CDR3 is TGTGCCAGCAGCTCCCTAAAGACAGGGGAGAACACTGAAGCTTTCTTT. The chain links TRBV5-6 to TRBJ1-1, with 8 positions matching TRBD1. V dropped 3 bases and J dropped 1; count of bases not matched to a gene: 8. The CDR3 runs to 16 residues. Germline loops: CDR1 SGHDT, CDR2 YYEEEE.

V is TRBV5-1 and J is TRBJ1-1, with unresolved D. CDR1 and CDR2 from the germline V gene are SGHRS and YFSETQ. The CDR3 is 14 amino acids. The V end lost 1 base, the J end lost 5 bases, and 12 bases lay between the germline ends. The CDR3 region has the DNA TGCGCCAGCAGCTTGTGGGGTTCGGGGACTGAAGCTTTCTTT. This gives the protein CASSLWGSGTEAFF.

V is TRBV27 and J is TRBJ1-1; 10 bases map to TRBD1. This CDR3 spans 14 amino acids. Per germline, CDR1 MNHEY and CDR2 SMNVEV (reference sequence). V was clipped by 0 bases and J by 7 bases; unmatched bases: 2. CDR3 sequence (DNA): TGTGCCAGCAGTTTATCGGGGACAGGGGATGAAGCTTTCTTT. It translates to CASSLSGTGDEAFF.

CDR3 loop: CASSPSGGNTGELFF. CDR3 coding DNA: TGTGCCAGCAGCCCCAGCGGGGGGAACACCGGGGAGCTGTTTTTT. The rearrangement uses TRBV2 and TRBJ2-2, with 8 positions matching TRBD2. The CDR3 is 15 amino acids. Germline loops: CDR1 SNHLY, CDR2 FYNNEI. Unmatched junction bases numbered 4, after V lost 6 bases and J lost 1 base.

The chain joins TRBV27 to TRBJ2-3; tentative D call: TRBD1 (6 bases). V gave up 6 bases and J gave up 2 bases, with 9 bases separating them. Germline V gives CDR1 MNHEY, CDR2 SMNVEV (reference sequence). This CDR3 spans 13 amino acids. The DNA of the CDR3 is TGTGCCAGCAGCTGGACAGTCACAGATACGCAGTATTTT. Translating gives CASSWTVTDTQYF.

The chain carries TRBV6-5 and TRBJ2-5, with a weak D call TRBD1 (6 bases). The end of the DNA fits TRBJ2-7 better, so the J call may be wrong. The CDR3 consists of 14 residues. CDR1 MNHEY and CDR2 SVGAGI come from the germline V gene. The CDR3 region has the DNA TGTGCCAGCAGATTCGACAGGAGCTCCTACGAGCAGTACTTC. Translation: CASRFDRSSYEQYF.

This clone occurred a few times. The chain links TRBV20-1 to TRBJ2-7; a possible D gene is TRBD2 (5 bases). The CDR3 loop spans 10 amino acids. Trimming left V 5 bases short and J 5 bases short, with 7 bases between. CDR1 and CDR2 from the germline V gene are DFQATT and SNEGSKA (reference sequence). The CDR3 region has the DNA TGCAGTGCTCGGGATGACGAGCAGTACTTC. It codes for CSARDDEQYF.

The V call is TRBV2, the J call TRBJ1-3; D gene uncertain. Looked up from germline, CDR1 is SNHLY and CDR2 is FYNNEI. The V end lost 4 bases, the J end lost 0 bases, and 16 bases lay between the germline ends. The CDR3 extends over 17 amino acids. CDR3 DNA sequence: TGTGCCAGCAGTGTACGACAACGGGAAGGCTCTGGAAACACCATATATTTT. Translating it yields CASSVRQREGSGNTIYF.

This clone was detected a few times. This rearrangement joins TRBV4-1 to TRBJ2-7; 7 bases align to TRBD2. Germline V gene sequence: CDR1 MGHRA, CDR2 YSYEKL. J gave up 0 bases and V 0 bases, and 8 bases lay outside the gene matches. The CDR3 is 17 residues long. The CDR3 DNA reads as TGCGCCAGCAGCCAAGAGGCCCCCAGCGGGGACTCCTACGAGCAGTACTTC. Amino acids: CASSQEAPSGDSYEQYF.